In this sample, the clone carrying this T cell receptor (beta chain) turned up many times. Its antigen is unknown. Trimming took off 6 bases at V and 4 bases at J, with 11 bases between the two ends. The CDR3 is made up of 13 amino acids. CDR1 is SNHLY, CDR2 FYNNEI, per germline. The entry originates in a study of T cells in Graves' hyperthyroidism and ophthalmopathy. Study results and limitations: Ophthalmopathy was distinguished from stable hyperthyroidism by 13 V-J signatures.

Patients aged 18 to 65 had newly diagnosed hyperthyroidism that had lasted under 2 months. PBMCs were collected from a roughly 10 ml volume of fresh peripheral blood. From RNA transcripts, TCR beta CDR3 regions were amplified. A first-round RT-PCR of the TCR CDR3 used the HTBI primer set. TCRdb processed the multiplex PCR reads anew with MiXCR; each CDR3 protein has one entry. This table has a few hundred thousand distinct CDR3 sequences, roughly 13% appearing once. The sample taken for sequencing was blood. The sequence was obtained from a woman between 18 and 30 years old with Graves' hyperthyroidism. This chain uses TRBV2 with TRBJ2-3; the D gene could be TRBD1 or TRBD2 (5 bases each). CDR3 sequence reads: CASSPRDADTQYF. CDR3 in DNA: TGTGCCAGCAGCCCGAGGGACGCAGATACGCAGTATTTT.